The 24 T cell receptor beta chains below were found in one sample sequenced in a study of blood T cell repertoires in COVID-19. Method: immunoSEQ multiplex PCR; TCRdb's copy keeps in-frame clones and lacks some. Of around 140,000 clones listed, 88% are singletons. Sample: peripheral blood. These receptors were obtained from a man in his 70s with active COVID-19.

V and J are TRBV5-1 and TRBJ1-1; D is ambiguous. This CDR3 region has 15 residues. Trimming left V 0 bases short and J 1 base short, with 10 bases between. In germline, CDR1 is SGHRS, CDR2 YFSETQ. CDR3 DNA: TGCGCCAGCAGCTTGGGCCGAGGCACGAACACTGAAGCTTTCTTT. This sequence encodes CASSLGRGTNTEAFF.

V is TRBV7-9 and J is TRBJ2-5; a weak D match, TRBD2 (6 bases). V gave up 5 bases and J gave up 5 bases, with 18 bases separating them. Germline V gene lookup returns CDR1 SEHNR and CDR2 FQNEAQ (reference sequence). The CDR3 is 15 amino acids. CDR3 residues: CASSPKRRVRETQYF. DNA for the CDR3: TGTGCCAGCAGCCCAAAACGGAGGGTCCGGGAGACCCAGTACTTC.

This sequence joins TRBV28 and TRBJ2-6; D is ambiguous. The CDR3 consists of 16 residues. V lost 7 bases and J lost 0, with 13 bases in between. In germline, CDR1 is MDHEN, CDR2 SYDVKM. DNA of the CDR3: TGTGCCAGCATGGCTTTGGCGGCCTCTGGGGCCAACGTCCTGACTTTC. Translated: CASMALAASGANVLTF. Complete variable domain (other parts from reference TRBV28 and TRBJ2-6): DVKVTQSSRYLVKRTGEKVFLECVQDMDHENMFWYRQDPGLGLRLIYFSYDVKMKEKGDIPEGYSVSREKKERFSLILESASTNQTSMYLCASMALAASGANVLTFGAGSRLTVL.

CDR3: CSVALLALKGYEQYF. For the CDR3, the DNA is TGCAGCGTGGCTTTACTAGCGTTAAAGGGCTACGAGCAGTACTTC. The V call is TRBV29-1, the J call TRBJ2-7, with 7 bases lining up with TRBD2. The V and J ends lost 6 bases and 3 bases, in that order; junction bases with no gene match: 14. The CDR3 has 15 residues. Germline CDR1 is SQVTM and CDR2 is ANQGSEA.

This clone came up once. This chain links TRBV29-1 with TRBJ2-1; D not certain. The CDR3 is 9 residues long. The V gene lost 6 bases and the J gene lost 10 bases, with 7 bases spanning the gap. Germline V gene data show CDR1 as SQVTM and CDR2 as ANQGSEA. CDR3 coding DNA: TGCAGCGTGGTAGCAGAGCAGTTCTTC. It yields the protein CSVVAEQFF.

The chain uses TRBV7-3 and TRBJ2-1; D might be TRBD2 (5 bases). Germline assignment: CDR1 SGHTA and CDR2 FQGTGA. This CDR3 has 15 residues. V lost 1 base and J lost 6, with 13 bases in between. CDR3 region: CASSLSARAGNEQFF. The CDR3 DNA sequence: TGTGCCAGCAGCTTAAGTGCTAGGGCGGGCAATGAGCAGTTCTTC.

V gene TRBV9 combines with J gene TRBJ2-7, with TRBD2 matching 9 bases. Germline V gene data show CDR1 as SGDLS and CDR2 as YYNGEE. CDR3 length: 13 residues. Trimming removed 2 bases from V and 5 bases from J; junction bases left unmatched: 2. This CDR3 is CASSVAGGNEQYF. The CDR3, as DNA: TGTGCCAGCAGCGTGGCGGGAGGGAACGAGCAGTACTTC.

This clone was observed a single time. The chain couples TRBV28 to TRBJ1-5; D remains unclear. This CDR3 comprises 14 residues. Between the trimmed V and J ends, which lost 5 bases and 4 bases, there was a span of 12 bases. Germline loops: CDR1 MDHEN, CDR2 SYDVKM. CDR3 nucleotides: TGTGCCAGCAGTCCCTGGACGGGAAATCAGCCCCAGCATTTT. As protein: CASSPWTGNQPQHF. Looking up the rest from reference TRBV28 and TRBJ1-5 gives the full variable domain: DVKVTQSSRYLVKRTGEKVFLECVQDMDHENMFWYRQDPGLGLRLIYFSYDVKMKEKGDIPEGYSVSREKKERFSLILESASTNQTSMYLCASSPWTGNQPQHFGDGTRLSIL.

The gene calls are TRBV25-1 and TRBJ2-3; 8 bases are shared with TRBD1. This CDR3 has 16 residues. With V trimmed by 1 base and J by 7 bases, 10 bases remained unmatched. The germline V gene has CDR1 MGHDK and CDR2 SYGVNS. CDR3 amino acids: CASSEWRTGLTHTQYF. DNA for the CDR3: TGTGCCAGCAGTGAATGGAGGACAGGGTTGACGCATACGCAGTATTTT.

The sample holds one count of this clone. This CDR3 is CASKSGRGRLPINYGYTF. CDR3 DNA sequence: TGTGCCAGTAAATCGGGCAGGGGGCGATTACCGATTAACTATGGCTACACCTTC. The chain is built from TRBV19 and TRBJ1-2, with TRBD1 matching 8 bases. The CDR3 sequence is 18 residues long. V was pared by 7 bases and J by 1 base, with 17 bases of the junction left unmatched. The germline gives CDR1 LNHDA, CDR2 SQIVND (reference sequence).

V is TRBV9 and J is TRBJ2-3; the D is unclear. The CDR3 consists of 14 residues. Trimming left V 4 bases short and J 2 bases short, with 11 bases between. CDR1 and CDR2 (germline): SGDLS, YYNGEE. The CDR3 bases are TGTGCCAGCAGCATGGCGGCTTCCACAGATACGCAGTATTTT. This translates into CASSMAASTDTQYF.

The chain employs TRBV29-1 and TRBJ2-1, with TRBD1 identical over 7 bases. This CDR3 has 14 amino acids. Germline CDR1 is SQVTM and CDR2 is ANQGSEA. Germline trimming cut 7 bases from V and 0 bases from J; bases unmatched to any gene: 6. CDR3 amino acids: CSGNRGLSYNEQFF. The DNA for the CDR3 is TGCAGCGGGAACAGGGGCCTCTCCTACAATGAGCAGTTCTTC.

This clone showed up just once. The chain employs TRBV30 and TRBJ1-2; 12 nucleotides match TRBD1. J lost 5 bases, V lost 3 bases, and 10 bases had no gene match. This CDR3 comprises 16 residues. CDR1 is GTSNPN and CDR2 is SVGIG in the germline V gene (reference sequence). CDR3 nucleotides: TGTGCCTGGAGGGGCCCCGGGACAGGGGGCGGGTATGGCTACACCTTC. It specifies CAWRGPGTGGGYGYTF.

The chain employs TRBV12-3 or TRBV12-4 and TRBJ2-7; 7 bases are a match to TRBD1. CDR3 length: 12 residues. Losses at the gene ends were 7 bases for V and 7 bases for J; bases not matched to a gene: 7. The CDR3 reads CASTKQGIEQYF. CDR3 nucleotides: TGTGCCAGCACTAAACAGGGGATAGAGCAGTACTTC.

V usage is TRBV19 and J usage is TRBJ1-5; D possibly corresponds to TRBD1 (6 bases). The V end was cut by 7 bases, the J end by 7 bases, with 20 bases between. This CDR3 is 15 amino acids long. CDR1 and CDR2 (germline): LNHDA, SQIVND (reference sequence). The CDR3 sequence is CASIPTGNVLQPQHF. Here the CDR3 DNA reads TGTGCCAGTATCCCCACAGGGAACGTGTTGCAGCCCCAGCATTTT. Drawing the rest from reference TRBV19 and TRBJ1-5, the complete variable domain is DGGITQSPKYLFRKEGQNVTLSCEQNLNHDAMYWYRQDPGQGLRLIYYSQIVNDFQKGDIAEGYSVSREKKESFPLTVTSAQKNPTAFYLCASIPTGNVLQPQHFGDGTRLSIL.

The V call is TRBV30, the J call TRBJ2-7; 13 nucleotides match TRBD2. V trimming: 2 bases; J trimming: 2 bases; junction bases outside the gene matches: 3. This CDR3 contains 15 residues. Germline values: CDR1 GTSNPN, CDR2 SVGIG (reference sequence). The CDR3 region has the DNA TGTGCCTGGAGTCAGGGACTAGCGGGGACCTACGAGCAGTACTTC. Protein sequence: CAWSQGLAGTYEQYF.

The rearrangement joins TRBV28 to TRBJ1-2; D might be TRBD1 (6 bases). This CDR3 comprises 15 residues. From germline, CDR1 is MDHEN and CDR2 SYDVKM. Trimming removed 4 bases from V and 7 bases from J, with 19 bases in between. DNA of the CDR3: TGTGCCAGCAGTTCCCCCACCTTAGGGGGTGGTGGCTACACCTTC. Protein: CASSSPTLGGGGYTF.

The chain employs TRBV20-1 and TRBJ2-4; TRBD2 aligns across 7 bases. The CDR3 is made up of 16 amino acids. Germline assignment: CDR1 DFQATT and CDR2 SNEGSKA (reference sequence). V lost 3 bases to trimming and J lost 3 bases; unmatched junction nucleotides: 11. CDR3 protein: CSASFGGKVGKNIQYF. The CDR3 coding sequence is TGCAGTGCTAGTTTCGGGGGGAAGGTTGGCAAAAACATTCAGTACTTC.

The J gene is TRBJ2-3, the V gene TRBV18; possibly TRBD1 for D (6 bases). Trimming cost V 1 base and J 4 bases, with 12 bases left between them. The CDR3 is 15 residues long. In germline, CDR1 is KGHSH, CDR2 LQKENI. The CDR3 DNA is TGTGCCAGCTCACCACAGGGGGTTAGCGCAGATACGCAGTATTTT. This gives the protein CASSPQGVSADTQYF.

The chain links TRBV2 to TRBJ2-2; a possible D gene is TRBD2 (6 bases). Germline CDR1 SNHLY, CDR2 FYNNEI. The CDR3 is 16 amino acids. V was pared by 2 bases and J by 2 bases, with 12 bases between. In nucleotides, the CDR3 is TGTGCCAGCAGTGAACCCCCTAGCGTAAACACCGGGGAGCTGTTTTTT. Translation: CASSEPPSVNTGELFF.

The V and J genes are TRBV9 and TRBJ2-7; D is possibly TRBD1 (5 bases). V gave up 0 bases and J gave up 4 bases, with 17 bases separating them. The CDR3 is 16 amino acids. CDR1 is SGDLS and CDR2 is YYNGEE in the germline V gene. The CDR3 DNA reads as TGTGCCAGCAGCGTAGGTGTCGGCAGGGCCATGTACGAGCAGTACTTC. Translating gives CASSVGVGRAMYEQYF.

The chain carries TRBV19 and TRBJ2-3; unclear D gene. The germline CDR1 and CDR2 sequences are LNHDA and SQIVND (reference sequence). V dropped 4 bases and J dropped 4 bases, with 12 bases sitting between them. The CDR3 runs 14 residues. DNA for the CDR3: TGTGCCAGTAGTAAGCTAGACGGCGCAGATACGCAGTATTTT. The encoded protein is CASSKLDGADTQYF.

The chain joins TRBV24-1 to TRBJ2-3, with TRBD2 identical over 9 bases. Germline CDR1 KGHDR, CDR2 SFDVKD. V trimming: 3 bases; J trimming: 7 bases; junction bases outside the gene matches: 10. The length of the CDR3 is 16 residues. The DNA for the CDR3 is TGTGCCACCAGTGATCAGGCGGCGGGAGGGAGGAATACGCAGTATTTT. Protein sequence: CATSDQAAGGRNTQYF.

This sequence joins TRBV28 and TRBJ1-1; 7 bases align to TRBD1. The CDR3 loop spans 15 amino acids. Germline V lookup: CDR1 MDHEN, CDR2 SYDVKM. V lost 3 bases to trimming and J lost 0 bases; unmatched junction nucleotides: 4. In nucleotides, the CDR3 is TGTGCCAGCAGTTTGGACAGGCCTATGAACACTGAAGCTTTCTTT. As protein: CASSLDRPMNTEAFF.